Listed here is a single T cell receptor beta chain. Its antigen is still unknown. V lost 5 bases and J lost 2; bases outside the gene matches: 8. The CDR3 length is 16 residues. From germline, CDR1 is SGHTS and CDR2 YDEGEE. The sample comes from a study of STAT5B mutations in CD4+ large granular lymphocyte leukemia. Study findings and constraints: Compared with healthy controls (2/35), patient top clones favored TRBV06 (8/27). No patients shared main leukemic clonotypes, though about 24% appeared at low frequency elsewhere.

As processed by the authors: Productive clonotypes were detectable down to 2.59 x 10-5 frequency. Using immunoSEQ multiplex PCR, the repertoire was profiled, and TCRdb retains in-frame clones only, with some absent. V and J calls and clone size are those listed in that table; D and trimming were worked out from the DNA. The sample includes 30,000 or so clones, under 80% of them seen just once. This sequence was found in a human donor in good health. Sequences were obtained from CD4+ T cells from blood buffy coats. The chain joins TRBV5-8 to TRBJ2-2; TRBD1 agrees at 8 bases. The CDR3 is CASSIDRGQNTGELFF. The CDR3 DNA sequence: TGTGCCAGCAGTATCGACAGGGGACAAAACACCGGGGAGCTGTTTTTT. Full variable domain (rest looked up from reference TRBV5-8 and TRBJ2-2): EAGVTQSPTHLIKTRGQQATLRCSPISGHTSVYWYQQALGLGLQFLLWYDEGEERNRGNFPPRFSGRQFPNYSSELNVNALELEDSALYLCASSIDRGQNTGELFFGEGSRLTVL.